These T cell receptor beta chains were read from a single sample in a study of OX40 agonist ivuxolimab in advanced cancers. TCRdb's table, derived via immunoSEQ multiplex PCR, lists solely in-frame clones and lacks some. This repertoire shows fewer than 30,000 clones, 85% found once; its top ten account for roughly 50%. The sequenced sample was CD4+ or CD8+ T cells sorted from blood, obtained in a trial of the OX40 agonist ivuxolimab. These receptors were obtained from an adult with an advanced solid tumor such as melanoma, head and neck, liver or kidney cancer. The CDR3 runs from the conserved cysteine through the conserved F or W. A D gene is named only where the DNA matches it firmly. Clone size is shown for a subset of rows, as once, few, many or a class of expanded clone.

J gene	V gene	D gene	clone size	CDR3 DNA	CDR3 protein
TRBJ2-1	TRBV2	TRBD1	NA	TGTGCCAGCAGCGGCGAGGACAGGGTGACATACTACAATGAGCAGTTCTTC	CASSGEDRVTYYNEQFF
TRBJ2-1	TRBV9	NA	NA	TGTGCCAGCAGCATGGGACTTATCAATGAGCAGTTCTTC	CASSMGLINEQFF
TRBJ2-7	TRBV19	NA	NA	TGTGCCAGTAGCTCAGGGATCTACGAGCAGTACTTC	CASSSGIYEQYF
TRBJ1-2	TRBV19	NA	NA	TGTGCCTTCCGGGACAACGATAACTATGGCTACACCTTC	CAFRDNDNYGYTF
TRBJ2-5	TRBV5-6	NA	NA	TGTGCCAGCAGCCATGACAGGTATCCTGGGGAGACCCAGTACTTC	CASSHDRYPGETQYF
TRBJ2-7	TRBV28	NA	NA	TGTGCCAGCAGTTTGAGAGTCTACGAGCAGTACTTC	CASSLRVYEQYF
TRBJ2-1	TRBV11-3	NA	NA	TGTGCCAGCAGCTTAGGAGGGGGGAGCAATGAGCAGTTCTTC	CASSLGGGSNEQFF
TRBJ2-6	TRBV27	TRBD2	few	TGTGCCAGCAGCAAACTAGCGGGGGGGCTTTCTGGGGCCAACGTCCTGACTTTC	CASSKLAGGLSGANVLTF
TRBJ2-7	TRBV11-2	TRBD2	NA	TGTGCCAGCAGCTTAGATCCAGATAGCGGGTACGAGCAGTACTTC	CASSLDPDSGYEQYF
TRBJ2-7	TRBV9	NA	NA	TGTGCCAGCAGCGTGCTCTACGAGCAGTACTTC	CASSVLYEQYF
TRBJ2-2	TRBV4-1	TRBD1	NA	TGCGCCAGCAGCCAGCCGGAGACAGGGTTAATCGGGGAGCTGTTTTTT	CASSQPETGLIGELFF
TRBJ1-1	TRBV27	NA	NA	TGTGCCAGCAGCAGAATGAACACTGAAGCTTTCTTT	CASSRMNTEAFF
TRBJ1-1	TRBV28	NA	once	TGTGCCAGCAGGGACAGCGAAGCTTTCTTT	CASRDSEAFF
TRBJ2-5	TRBV9	NA	NA	TGTGCCAGCAGCCTTCAAGGAGGCCGCCAAGAGACCCAGTACTTC	CASSLQGGRQETQYF
TRBJ2-3	TRBV9	NA	NA	TGTGCCAGCAGCGTAGAAGGGGTTGGGGTCACAGATACGCAGTATTTT	CASSVEGVGVTDTQYF
TRBJ1-2	TRBV11-2	NA	NA	TGTGCCAGCAGCCAAACATCAACAGGGTCAGAGGGCTACACCTTC	CASSQTSTGSEGYTF
TRBJ2-7	TRBV11-2	TRBD1	NA	TGTGCCAGCAGCTTAACTCCGGGACAGCACTACGAGCAGTACTTC	CASSLTPGQHYEQYF
TRBJ2-7	TRBV12-5	TRBD2	NA	TGTGCTAGTGGTCCGGGGACTAGCGGGGGAGGAGGCGAGCAGTACTTC	CASGPGTSGGGGEQYF
TRBJ2-3	TRBV28	NA	once	TGTGCCAGCAGTTTGGGGCTAGAGAGTACAGATACGCAGTATTTT	CASSLGLESTDTQYF
TRBJ1-4	TRBV6-5	NA	once	TGTGCCAGCAGACCCCGGGGACATAATGAAAAACTGTTTTTT	CASRPRGHNEKLFF
TRBJ2-7	TRBV6-1	NA	NA	TGTGCCAGCAGTGAATTTGTGGGGGCGGCCTACGAGCAGTACTTC	CASSEFVGAAYEQYF
TRBJ2-7	TRBV7-9	NA	NA	TGTGCCAGCAGCTTATCCCTCCGCCCCTACGAGCAGTACTTC	CASSLSLRPYEQYF
TRBJ1-5	TRBV19	NA	NA	TGTGCCAGTAGTACTACAGCTCAGCCCCAGCATTTT	CASSTTAQPQHF
TRBJ2-7	TRBV27	TRBD2	NA	TGTGCCAGCAGTTTTGATCGGGGGGGCGAGCAGTACTTC	CASSFDRGGEQYF
TRBJ2-7	TRBV7-9	TRBD1	NA	TGTGCCAGCAGCAAGACAGGGTTAAGAGGGCTGGACTACGAGCAGTACTTC	CASSKTGLRGLDYEQYF
TRBJ1-4	TRBV6-1	NA	NA	TGTGCCAGCAGTGCGCCGGACAGTGGGGCTTCTTTTGAAAAACTGTTTTTT	CASSAPDSGASFEKLFF
TRBJ2-6	TRBV10-1	NA	NA	TGCGCCAGCTCGGAGGGGGCCAACGTCCTGACTTTC	CASSEGANVLTF
TRBJ2-7	TRBV9	NA	NA	TGTGCCAGCAGCGGCGGCAGCCACGAGCAGTACTTC	CASSGGSHEQYF
TRBJ2-2	TRBV9	TRBD2	NA	TGTGCCAGCAGCTCACCCCGCTTCACTAGCGGGGGGCCCTCCGGGGAGCTGTTTTTT	CASSSPRFTSGGPSGELFF
TRBJ2-2	TRBV28	TRBD1	once	TGTGCCAGCAGTCCCCGGCCGGGACAGGGAGGAACCGGGGAGCTGTTTTTT	CASSPRPGQGGTGELFF
TRBJ2-7	TRBV19	TRBD1	NA	TGTGCCAGTAGTTACCGGGGCGGCAGGGGGTTTAACGAGCAGTACTTC	CASSYRGGRGFNEQYF
TRBJ2-7	TRBV10-3	TRBD1	NA	TGTGCCATCAGTGAATCAGGACAGGGCTCCTACGAGCAGTACTTC	CAISESGQGSYEQYF
TRBJ2-1	TRBV14	NA	once	TGTGCCAGCAGGGATAGCGGCGGGGCCGCCCCTAATGAGCAGTTCTTC	CASRDSGGAAPNEQFF
TRBJ2-5	TRBV6-6	NA	NA	TGTGCCAGCAGTTACGCAAGTGCAAAGACCCAGTACTTC	CASSYASAKTQYF
TRBJ2-1	TRBV2	NA	NA	TGTGCCAGCCCCAAGGGGGGGGGCTCAAATGAGCAGTTCTTC	CASPKGGGSNEQFF